This T cell receptor beta chain was documented in a study of cytomegalovirus exposure and HLA in healthy donors. General observations from the study: Another analysis was done later, and it associated 16,951 TCR beta sequences with HLA alleles at 0.05 false discovery rate.

It was with 60 Vbeta and 13 Jbeta primers that the PCR ran. Repertoires were generated with immunoSEQ multiplex PCR, while TCRdb's copy carries only in-frame clones and drops some. The repertoire holds about 140,000 clones, with approximately 80% as singletons. V was pared by 6 bases and J by 6 bases, with 17 bases between. Germline CDR1 reads MNHEY; CDR2 reads SVGAGI. The length of the CDR3 is 14 residues. Regarding this clone: Its specificity is unknown.

The sample was PBMCs. The chain couples TRBV6-5 to TRBJ1-2, with TRBD1 as a possible D gene (6 bases). The source is a male donor in good health and CMV-seronegative. The CDR3 region has the DNA TGTGCCAGCAGCCCGTCCCGTGGGGGCCATGGCTACACCTTC. Amino acid sequence: CASSPSRGGHGYTF.